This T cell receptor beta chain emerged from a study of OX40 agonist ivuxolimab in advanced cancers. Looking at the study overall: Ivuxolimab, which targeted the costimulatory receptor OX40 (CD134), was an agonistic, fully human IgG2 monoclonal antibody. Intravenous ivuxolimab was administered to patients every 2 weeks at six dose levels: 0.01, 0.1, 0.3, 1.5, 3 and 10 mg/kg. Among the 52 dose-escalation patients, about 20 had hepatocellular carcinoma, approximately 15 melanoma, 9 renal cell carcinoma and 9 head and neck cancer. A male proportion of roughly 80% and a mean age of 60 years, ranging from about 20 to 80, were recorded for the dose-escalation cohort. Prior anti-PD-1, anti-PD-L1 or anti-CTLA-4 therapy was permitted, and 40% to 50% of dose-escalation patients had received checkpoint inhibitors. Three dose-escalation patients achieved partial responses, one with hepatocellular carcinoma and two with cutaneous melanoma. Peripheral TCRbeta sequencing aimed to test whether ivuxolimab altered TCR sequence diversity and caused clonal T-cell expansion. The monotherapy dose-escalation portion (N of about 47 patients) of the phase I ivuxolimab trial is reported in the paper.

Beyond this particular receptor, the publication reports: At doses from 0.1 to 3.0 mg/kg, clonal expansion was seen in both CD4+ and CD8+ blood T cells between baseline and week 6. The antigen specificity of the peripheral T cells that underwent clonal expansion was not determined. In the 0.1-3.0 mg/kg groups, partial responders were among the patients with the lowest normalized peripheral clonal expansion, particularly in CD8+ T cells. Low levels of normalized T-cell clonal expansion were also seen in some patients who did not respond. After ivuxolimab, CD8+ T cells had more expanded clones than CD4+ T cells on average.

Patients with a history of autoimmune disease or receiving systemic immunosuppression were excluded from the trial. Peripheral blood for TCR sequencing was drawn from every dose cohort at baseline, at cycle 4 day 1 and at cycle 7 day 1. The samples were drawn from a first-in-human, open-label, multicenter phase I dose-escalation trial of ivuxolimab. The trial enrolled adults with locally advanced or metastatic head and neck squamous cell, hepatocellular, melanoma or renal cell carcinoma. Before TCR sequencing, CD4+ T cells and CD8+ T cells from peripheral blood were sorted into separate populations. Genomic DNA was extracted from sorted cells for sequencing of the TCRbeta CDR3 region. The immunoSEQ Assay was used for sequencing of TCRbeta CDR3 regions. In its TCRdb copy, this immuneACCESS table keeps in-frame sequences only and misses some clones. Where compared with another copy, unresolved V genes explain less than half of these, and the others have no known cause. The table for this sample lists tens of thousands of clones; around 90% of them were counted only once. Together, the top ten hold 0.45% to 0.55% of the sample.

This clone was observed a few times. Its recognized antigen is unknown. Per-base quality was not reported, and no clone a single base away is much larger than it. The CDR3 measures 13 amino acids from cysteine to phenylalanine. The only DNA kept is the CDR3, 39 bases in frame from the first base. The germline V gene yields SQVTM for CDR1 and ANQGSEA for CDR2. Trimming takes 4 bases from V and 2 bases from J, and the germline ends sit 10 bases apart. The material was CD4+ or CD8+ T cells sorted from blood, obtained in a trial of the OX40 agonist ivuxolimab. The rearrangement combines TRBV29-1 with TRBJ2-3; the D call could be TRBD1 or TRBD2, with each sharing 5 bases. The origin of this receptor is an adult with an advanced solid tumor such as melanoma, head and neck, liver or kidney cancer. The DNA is TGCAGCGTTGTTGAGGGGCCCACAGATACGCAGTATTTT. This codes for CSVVEGPTDTQYF.